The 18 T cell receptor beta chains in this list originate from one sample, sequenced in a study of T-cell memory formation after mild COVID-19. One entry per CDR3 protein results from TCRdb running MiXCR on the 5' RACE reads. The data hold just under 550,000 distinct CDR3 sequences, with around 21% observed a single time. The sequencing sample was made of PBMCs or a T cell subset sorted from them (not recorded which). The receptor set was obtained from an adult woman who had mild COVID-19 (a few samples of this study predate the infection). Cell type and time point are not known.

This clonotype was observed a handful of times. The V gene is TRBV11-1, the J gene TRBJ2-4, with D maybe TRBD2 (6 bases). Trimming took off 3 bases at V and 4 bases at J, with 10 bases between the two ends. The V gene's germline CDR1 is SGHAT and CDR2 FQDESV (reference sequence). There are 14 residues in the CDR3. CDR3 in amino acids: CASSFSGNKNIQYF. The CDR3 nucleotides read TGTGCCAGCAGCTTTAGCGGAAATAAAAACATTCAGTACTTC.

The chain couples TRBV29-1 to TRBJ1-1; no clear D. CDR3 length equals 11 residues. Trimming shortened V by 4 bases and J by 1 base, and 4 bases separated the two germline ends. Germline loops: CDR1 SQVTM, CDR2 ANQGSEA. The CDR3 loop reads CSVATNTEAFF. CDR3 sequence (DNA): TGCAGCGTTGCCACGAACACTGAAGCTTTCTTT.

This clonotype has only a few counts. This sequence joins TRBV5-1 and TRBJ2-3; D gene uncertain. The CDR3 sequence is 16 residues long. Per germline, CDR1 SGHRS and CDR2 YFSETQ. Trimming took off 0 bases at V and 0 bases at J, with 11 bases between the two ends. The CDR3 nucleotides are TGCGCCAGCAGCTTGGTGTCGGTCCGTAGCACAGATACGCAGTATTTT. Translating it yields CASSLVSVRSTDTQYF.

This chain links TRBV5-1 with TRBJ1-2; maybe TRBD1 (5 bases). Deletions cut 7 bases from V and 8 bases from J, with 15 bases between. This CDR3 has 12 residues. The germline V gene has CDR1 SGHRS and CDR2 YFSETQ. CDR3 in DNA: TGCGCCAGCGGGGCAGATTTACGGGGCTACACCTTC. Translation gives CASGADLRGYTF.

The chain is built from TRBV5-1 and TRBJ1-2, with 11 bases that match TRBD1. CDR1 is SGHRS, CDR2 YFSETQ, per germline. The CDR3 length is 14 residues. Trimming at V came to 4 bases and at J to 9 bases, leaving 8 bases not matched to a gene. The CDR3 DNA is TGCGCCAGCAGCCAGGGGACAGGGGGAGATCGCTACACCTTC. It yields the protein CASSQGTGGDRYTF.

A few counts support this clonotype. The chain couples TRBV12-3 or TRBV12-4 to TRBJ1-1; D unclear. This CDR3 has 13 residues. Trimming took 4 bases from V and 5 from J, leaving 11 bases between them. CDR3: CASSSAPRTEAFF. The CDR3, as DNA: TGTGCCAGCAGTTCGGCCCCCCGGACTGAAGCTTTCTTT.

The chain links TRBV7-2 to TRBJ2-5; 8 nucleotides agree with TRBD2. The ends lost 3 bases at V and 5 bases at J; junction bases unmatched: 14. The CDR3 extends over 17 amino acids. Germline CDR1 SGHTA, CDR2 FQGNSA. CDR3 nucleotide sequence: TGTGCCAGCAGCTTCCGCTTAGGATTAACGGGAGGGGAGACCCAGTACTTC. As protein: CASSFRLGLTGGETQYF.

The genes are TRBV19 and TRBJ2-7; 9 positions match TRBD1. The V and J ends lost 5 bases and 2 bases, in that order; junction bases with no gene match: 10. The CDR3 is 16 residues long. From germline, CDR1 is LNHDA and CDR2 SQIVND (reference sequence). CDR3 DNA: TGTGCCAGTAGTCCGGAAGGACAGGGGAGGGCCTACGAGCAGTACTTC. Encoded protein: CASSPEGQGRAYEQYF.

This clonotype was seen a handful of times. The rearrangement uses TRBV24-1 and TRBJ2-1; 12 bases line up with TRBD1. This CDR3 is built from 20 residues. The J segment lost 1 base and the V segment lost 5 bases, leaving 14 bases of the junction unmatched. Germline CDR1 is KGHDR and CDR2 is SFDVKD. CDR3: CATSGIVGDRGLSSYNEQFF. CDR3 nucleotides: TGTGCCACCAGTGGGATAGTAGGGGACAGGGGGCTAAGTTCCTACAATGAGCAGTTCTTC.

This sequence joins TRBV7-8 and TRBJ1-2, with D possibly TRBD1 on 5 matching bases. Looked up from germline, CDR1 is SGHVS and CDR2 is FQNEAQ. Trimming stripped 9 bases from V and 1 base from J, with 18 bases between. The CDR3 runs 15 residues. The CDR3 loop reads CASTTTLTDNYGYTF. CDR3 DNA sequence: TGTGCCAGTACTACAACCCTGACAGATAACTATGGCTACACCTTC.

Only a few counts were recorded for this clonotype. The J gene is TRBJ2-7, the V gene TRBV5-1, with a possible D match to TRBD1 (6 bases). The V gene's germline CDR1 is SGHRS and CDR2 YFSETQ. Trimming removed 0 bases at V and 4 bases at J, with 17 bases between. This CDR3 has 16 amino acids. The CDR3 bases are TGCGCCAGCAGCTTGGAGGGCCCCGGCAGGGGATACGAGCAGTACTTC. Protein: CASSLEGPGRGYEQYF.

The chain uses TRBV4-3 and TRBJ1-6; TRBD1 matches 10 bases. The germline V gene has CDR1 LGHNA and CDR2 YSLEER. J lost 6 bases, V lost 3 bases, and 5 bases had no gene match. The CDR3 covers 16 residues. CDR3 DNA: TGCGCCAGCAGCCAGTCGTGGGACAGGGGTAATTCACCCCTCCACTTT. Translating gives CASSQSWDRGNSPLHF.

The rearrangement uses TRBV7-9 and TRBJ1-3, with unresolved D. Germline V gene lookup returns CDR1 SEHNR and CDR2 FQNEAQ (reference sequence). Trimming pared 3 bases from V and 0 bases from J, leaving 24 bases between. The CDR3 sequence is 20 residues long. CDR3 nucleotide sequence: TGTGCCAGCAGCTTTGGACTCCAGCGGGTCAGATCAAGCTCTGGAAACACCATATATTTT. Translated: CASSFGLQRVRSSSGNTIYF.

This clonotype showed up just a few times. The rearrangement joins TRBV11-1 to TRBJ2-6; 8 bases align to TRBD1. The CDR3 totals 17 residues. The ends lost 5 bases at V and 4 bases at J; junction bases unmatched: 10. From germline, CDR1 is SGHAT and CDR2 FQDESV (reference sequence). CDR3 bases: TGTGCCAGCAGCATCGGACAGGGAGGCTCCGGGGCCAACGTCCTGACTTTC. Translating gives CASSIGQGGSGANVLTF. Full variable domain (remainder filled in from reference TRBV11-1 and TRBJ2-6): EAEVAQSPRYKITEKSQAVAFWCDPISGHATLYWYRQILGQGPELLVQFQDESVVDDSQLPKDRFSAERLKGVDSTLKIQPAELGDSAMYLCASSIGQGGSGANVLTFGAGSRLTVL.

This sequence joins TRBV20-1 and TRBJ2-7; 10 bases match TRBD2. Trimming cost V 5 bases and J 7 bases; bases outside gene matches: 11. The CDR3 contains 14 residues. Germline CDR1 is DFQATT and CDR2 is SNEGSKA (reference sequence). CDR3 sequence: CSAQRTSGRWEQYF. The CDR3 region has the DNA TGCAGTGCTCAAAGGACTAGCGGACGGTGGGAGCAGTACTTC.

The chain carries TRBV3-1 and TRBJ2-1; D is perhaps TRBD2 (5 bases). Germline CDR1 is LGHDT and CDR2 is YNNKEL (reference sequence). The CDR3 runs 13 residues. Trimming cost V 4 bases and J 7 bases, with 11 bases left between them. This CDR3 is CASSRGRGNEQFF. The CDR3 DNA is TGTGCCAGCAGCCGAGGTAGAGGGAATGAGCAGTTCTTC.

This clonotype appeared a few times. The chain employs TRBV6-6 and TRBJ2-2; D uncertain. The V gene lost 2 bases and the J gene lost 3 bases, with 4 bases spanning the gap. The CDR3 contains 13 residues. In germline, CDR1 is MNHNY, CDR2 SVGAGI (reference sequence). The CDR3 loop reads CASSYLDTGELFF. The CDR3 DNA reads TGTGCCAGCAGTTACCTCGACACCGGGGAGCTGTTTTTT.

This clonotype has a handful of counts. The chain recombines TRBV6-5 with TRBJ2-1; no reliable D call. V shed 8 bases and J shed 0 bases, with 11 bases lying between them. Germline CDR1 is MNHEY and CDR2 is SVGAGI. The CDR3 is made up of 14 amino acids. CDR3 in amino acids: CASGYRSSYNEQFF. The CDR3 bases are TGTGCCAGCGGGTACAGAAGCTCCTACAATGAGCAGTTCTTC.